The clone carrying this TCR beta chain came up a few times. What it recognizes is unknown. The sample originates from a study of cytomegalovirus exposure and HLA in healthy donors. The study's findings and limits: In a later analysis, HLA-C alleles had the fewest associated TCRs, DRB1 alleles the most.

The V segment lost 3 bases and the J segment 2 bases; nucleotides outside the gene matches: 8. CDR3 length equals 16 residues. The germline CDR1 and CDR2 sequences are SGHRS and YFSETQ. With 60 Vbeta and 13 Jbeta primers, the PCR was carried out. The repertoire was sequenced with immunoSEQ multiplex PCR; TCRdb's copy has only in-frame clones and lacks some. The sample shows around 100,000 clones, around 10% of them seen only once. The sequencing sample was made of PBMCs. This clonotype was obtained from a man aged 35 to 55 in good health and CMV-seropositive. The chain couples TRBV5-1 to TRBJ2-1; 7 nucleotides agree with TRBD1. Here the CDR3 DNA reads TGCGCCAGCAGCTGGACTGGACAGGCAACCTACAATGAGCAGTTCTTC. This gives the protein CASSWTGQATYNEQFF.